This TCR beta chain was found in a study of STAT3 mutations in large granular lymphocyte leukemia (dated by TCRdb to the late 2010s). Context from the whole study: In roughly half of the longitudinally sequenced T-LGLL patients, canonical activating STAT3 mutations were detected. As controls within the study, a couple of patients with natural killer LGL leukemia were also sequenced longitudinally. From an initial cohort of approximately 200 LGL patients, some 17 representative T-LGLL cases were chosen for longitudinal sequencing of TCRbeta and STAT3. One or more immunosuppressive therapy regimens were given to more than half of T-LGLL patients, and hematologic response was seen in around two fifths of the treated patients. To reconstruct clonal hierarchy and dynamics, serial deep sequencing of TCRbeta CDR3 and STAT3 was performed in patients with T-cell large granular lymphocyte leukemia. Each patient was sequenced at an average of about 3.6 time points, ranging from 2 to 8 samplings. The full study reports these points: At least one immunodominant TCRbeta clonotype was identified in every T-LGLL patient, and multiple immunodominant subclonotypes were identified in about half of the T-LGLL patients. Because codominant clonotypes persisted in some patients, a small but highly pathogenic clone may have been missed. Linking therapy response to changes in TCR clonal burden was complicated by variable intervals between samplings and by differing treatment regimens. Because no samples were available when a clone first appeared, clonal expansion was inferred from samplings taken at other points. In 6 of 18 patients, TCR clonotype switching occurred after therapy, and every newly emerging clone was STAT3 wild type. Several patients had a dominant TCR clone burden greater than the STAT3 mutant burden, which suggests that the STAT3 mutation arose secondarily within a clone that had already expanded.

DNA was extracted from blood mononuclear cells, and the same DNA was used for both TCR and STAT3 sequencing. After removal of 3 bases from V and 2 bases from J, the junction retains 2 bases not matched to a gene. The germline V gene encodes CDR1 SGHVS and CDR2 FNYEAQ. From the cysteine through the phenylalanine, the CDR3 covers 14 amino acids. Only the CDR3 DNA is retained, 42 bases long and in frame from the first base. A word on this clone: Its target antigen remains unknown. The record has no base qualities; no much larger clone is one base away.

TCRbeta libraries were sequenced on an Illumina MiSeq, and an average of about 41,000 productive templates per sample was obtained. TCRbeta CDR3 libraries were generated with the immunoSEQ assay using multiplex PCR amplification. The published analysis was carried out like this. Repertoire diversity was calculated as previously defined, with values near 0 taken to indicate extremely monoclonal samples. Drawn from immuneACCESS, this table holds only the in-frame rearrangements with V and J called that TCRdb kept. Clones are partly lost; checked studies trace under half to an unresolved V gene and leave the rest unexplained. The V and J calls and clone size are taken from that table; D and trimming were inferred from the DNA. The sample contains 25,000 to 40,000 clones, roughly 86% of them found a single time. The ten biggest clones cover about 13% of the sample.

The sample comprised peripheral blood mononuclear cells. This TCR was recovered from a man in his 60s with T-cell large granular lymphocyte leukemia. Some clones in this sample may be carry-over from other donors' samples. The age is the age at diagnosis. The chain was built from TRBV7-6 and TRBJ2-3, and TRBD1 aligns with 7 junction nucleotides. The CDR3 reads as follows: CASSFDRATDTQYF. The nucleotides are TGTGCCAGCAGCTTCGACAGGGCCACAGATACGCAGTATTTT.